These 2 T cell receptor beta chains originate from one sample sequenced in a study of neurological immune-mediated disorders. One entry per CDR3 protein, called by TCRdb with MiXCR from the 5' RACE reads. Here the sample spans 55,000 to 65,000 distinct CDR3 sequences, about 12% being singletons. Sequencing was done on a sample of PBMCs. The receptors were gathered from a woman aged 60-75 years with HTLV-1-associated myelopathy (HAM/TSP).

In this sample, this clonotype turned up many times. This chain joins TRBV12-3 or TRBV12-4 and TRBJ2-7; 9 bases agree with TRBD2. This CDR3 is built from 15 residues. The V segment lost 2 bases and the J segment 6 bases; nucleotides outside the gene matches: 8. This chain's CDR3 is CASSLSGGRAAEQYF. The CDR3 DNA reads TGTGCCAGCAGTTTATCGGGCGGGAGGGCCGCCGAGCAGTACTTC.

In its sample, this clonotype was seen many times. The chain has TRBV7-2 and TRBJ1-5; perhaps TRBD1 as D (6 bases). In germline, CDR1 is SGHTA, CDR2 FQGNSA. CDR3 size: 17 residues. V was clipped by 3 bases and J by 2 bases, with 17 bases between them. CDR3 amino acids: CASSFGSRGKGNQPQHF. DNA of the CDR3: TGTGCCAGCAGCTTTGGTTCAAGGGGGAAGGGCAATCAGCCCCAGCATTTT.